This T cell receptor (beta chain) was sequenced in a study of CD8+ T cells in alopecia areata. Treatment noted: oral pan-JAK inhibitor, 5-10 mg twice daily. V shed 0 bases, J shed 4 bases, and the junction held 6 bases outside the gene matches. Germline V gene lookup returns CDR1 SGHRS and CDR2 YFSETQ. This CDR3 spans 15 amino acids. RNA extraction was followed by reverse transcription into cDNA, which acted as the sequencing template. The data were produced by immunoSEQ multiplex PCR, yet TCRdb's version contains in-frame clones alone and is incomplete. The sample includes under 300,000 clones, 60% of them seen just once. General observations from the study: Expanded CD8+ clones among the top 100, and scalp clonality, were significantly decreased by tofacitinib. Tissue-resident alphabeta T cells belonging to normal skin likewise get sequenced within scalp specimens.

Of note for this clone: Its cognate antigen is unknown.

This chain joins TRBV5-1 and TRBJ1-2, with TRBD1 matching 7 bases. This specimen consisted of CD4+ T cells sorted from blood, obtained around week 54, from a patient treated with tofacitinib. The receptor was isolated from a human donor with alopecia areata. CDR3 region: CASSLARQGSYGYTF. DNA of the CDR3: TGCGCCAGCAGCTTGGCTCGACAGGGCTCCTATGGCTACACCTTC. The variable domain in full, completed from reference TRBV5-1 and TRBJ1-2, reads KAGVTQTPRYLIKTRGQQVTLSCSPISGHRSVSWYQQTPGQGLQFLFEYFSETQRNKGNFPGRFSGRQFSNSRSEMNVSTLELGDSALYLCASSLARQGSYGYTFGSGTRLTVV.